The 26 T cell receptor beta chains below were found in one sample sequenced in a study of blood T cell repertoires in COVID-19. Profiling relied on immunoSEQ multiplex PCR, and the TCRdb table lists in-frame clones only, not all of them. The table includes about 250,000 clones, around nine tenths detected once. The sequenced sample was peripheral blood. All receptors come from a woman aged 55-70 years who had recovered from COVID-19.

This sequence joins TRBV5-1 and TRBJ2-1, with 11 bases fitting TRBD2. The V segment lost 1 base and the J segment 9 bases; nucleotides outside the gene matches: 6. This CDR3 is built from 15 residues. The V gene's germline CDR1 is SGHRS and CDR2 YFSETQ. CDR3 in amino acids: CASSLRASGGFEQFF. The CDR3, as DNA: TGCGCCAGCAGCTTGAGGGCTAGCGGGGGGTTTGAGCAGTTCTTC.

This sequence joins TRBV7-8 and TRBJ1-1, with TRBD1 matching over 10 bases. V lost 5 bases to trimming and J lost 0 bases; unmatched junction nucleotides: 9. CDR1 and CDR2 from the germline V gene are SGHVS and FQNEAQ. This CDR3 is built from 17 residues. CDR3 nucleotides: TGTGCCAGCAGCATAGGGACAGGGGTATTTTTGAACACTGAAGCTTTCTTT. Translating gives CASSIGTGVFLNTEAFF.

The gene calls are TRBV6-5 and TRBJ1-2, with D perhaps matching TRBD1 (5 bases). The CDR3 spans 14 residues. Trimming removed 4 bases from V and 5 bases from J, with 14 bases in between. Per the germline V gene, CDR1 is MNHEY and CDR2 is SVGAGI. CDR3 residues: CASSSPLEGYGYTF. The CDR3 nucleotides are TGTGCCAGCAGTTCTCCCTTGGAGGGGTATGGCTACACCTTC.

This clone was recorded only once. The V and J genes are TRBV5-6 and TRBJ2-2; D is undetermined. The germline gives CDR1 SGHDT, CDR2 YYEEEE. This CDR3 spans 12 amino acids. Trimming cost V 7 bases and J 6 bases, with 10 bases left between them. The CDR3 bases are TGTGCCAGCGTTTCCTCTCCCGGGGAGCTGTTTTTT. This translates into CASVSSPGELFF.

This clone has more than one count but fewer than ten. The V call is TRBV5-8, the J call TRBJ2-5, with D maybe TRBD2 (6 bases). Deletions cut 0 bases from V and 4 bases from J, with 16 bases between. The CDR3 totals 16 residues. The germline V gene has CDR1 SGHTS and CDR2 YDEGEE. The CDR3 DNA sequence: TGTGCCAGCAGCTTGGTGGGACCGGAGGGTTCAGAGACCCAGTACTTC. It translates to CASSLVGPEGSETQYF.

V usage is TRBV2 and J usage is TRBJ1-5; 9 nucleotides match TRBD1. The V gene end was trimmed by 2 bases and the J gene end by 3 bases; junction bases not matched to a gene: 5. CDR1 is SNHLY and CDR2 is FYNNEI in the germline V gene. The CDR3 extends over 16 amino acids. The CDR3 nucleotides read TGTGCCAGCAGTGAATATGGGACAGGGTACAATCAGCCCCAGCATTTT. This gives the protein CASSEYGTGYNQPQHF.

The V gene is TRBV10-3, the J gene TRBJ1-6, with D maybe TRBD1 (5 bases). Trimming shortened V by 3 bases and J by 7 bases, and 7 bases separated the two germline ends. This CDR3 region has 13 residues. Germline V lookup: CDR1 ENHRY, CDR2 SYGVKD. In nucleotides, the CDR3 is TGTGCCATCAGTGACGGGGGGAATTCACCCCTCCACTTT. Its protein product is CAISDGGNSPLHF.

This clone was found once. The CDR3 spells CASSQAGVAKNIQYF. CDR3 in DNA: TGTGCCAGCAGCCAAGCGGGGGTAGCCAAAAACATTCAGTACTTC. The V call is TRBV5-4, the J call TRBJ2-4, with 8 bases aligning to TRBD2. J gave up 0 bases and V 4 bases, and 3 bases lay outside the gene matches. Per germline, CDR1 SGHNT and CDR2 YYREEE (reference sequence). The CDR3 totals 15 residues.

In its sample, this clone was seen once. The chain is built from TRBV19 and TRBJ2-7, with 7 bases lining up with TRBD1. Trimming at V came to 9 bases and at J to 6 bases, leaving 17 bases not matched to a gene. Germline CDR1 and CDR2: LNHDA and SQIVND (reference sequence). The CDR3 covers 15 residues. The CDR3 nucleotides read TGTGCCAGCAAGGTGGGCCCCGGGACAGTCAGCGAGCAGTACTTC. This codes for CASKVGPGTVSEQYF.

This sequence joins TRBV28 and TRBJ1-1; D ambiguous. Between the trimmed V and J ends, which lost 6 bases and 0 bases, there was a span of 14 bases. The CDR3 consists of 15 residues. Per the germline V gene, CDR1 is MDHEN and CDR2 is SYDVKM. CDR3 region: CASRSQEMMNTEAFF. The CDR3 nucleotides are TGTGCCAGCAGGTCTCAGGAAATGATGAACACTGAAGCTTTCTTT.

The chain has TRBV11-2 and TRBJ2-7, with 7 positions matching TRBD2. After removal of 6 bases from V and 6 bases from J, the junction contained 11 bases not matched to a gene. CDR1 and CDR2 (germline): SGHAT, FQNNGV. The CDR3 is 14 amino acids. The DNA of the CDR3 is TGTGCCAGCAGTCAGGGCGGCGGGGGTAGCGAGCAGTACTTC. As protein: CASSQGGGGSEQYF.

The V call is TRBV14, the J call TRBJ1-6; no clear D gene. Trimming removed 5 bases from V and 0 bases from J, with 11 bases in between. CDR1 is SGHDN, CDR2 FVKESK, per germline. The CDR3 runs 16 residues. For the CDR3, the DNA is TGTGCCAGCAGCTCACGACTGAGCTCCTATAATTCACCCCTCCACTTT. It translates to CASSSRLSSYNSPLHF. The full variable domain, its missing parts supplied by reference TRBV14 and TRBJ1-6, is EAGVTQFPSHSVIEKGQTVTLRCDPISGHDNLYWYRRVMGKEIKFLLHFVKESKQDESGMPNNRFLAERTGGTYSTLKVQPAELEDSGVYFCASSSRLSSYNSPLHFGNGTRLTVT.

This sequence joins TRBV5-1 and TRBJ2-1, with D unclear. Germline lookup yields CDR1 SGHRS and CDR2 YFSETQ. CDR3 length: 13 amino acids. Trimming took 0 bases from V and 4 from J, leaving 5 bases between them. CDR3 sequence: CASSLDLYNEQFF. The CDR3 DNA reads TGCGCCAGCAGCTTGGATCTTTACAATGAGCAGTTCTTC.

The CDR3 loop reads CASSQDVPPSGNTIYF. The CDR3 coding sequence is TGTGCCAGCAGCCAAGATGTTCCTCCTTCTGGAAACACCATATATTTT. V usage is TRBV3-1 (or the pseudogene TRBV3-2) and J usage is TRBJ1-3; no clear D. V was cut by 0 bases and J by 1 base, with 10 bases left in between. Germline CDR1 LGHDT, CDR2 YNNKEL (reference sequence). CDR3 length: 16 amino acids.

The chain couples TRBV5-1 to TRBJ1-6; the match to TRBD1 covers 9 bases. With 4 bases clipped from V and 10 bases from J, the junction kept 12 bases outside the gene matches. Per germline, CDR1 SGHRS and CDR2 YFSETQ. This CDR3 has 16 amino acids. The CDR3 DNA is TGCGCCAGCAGCACCCACCGACAGGGGGGCGAATCACCCCTCCACTTT. Translation: CASSTHRQGGESPLHF. Combining the CDR3 with reference TRBV5-1 and TRBJ1-6 gives the whole variable domain KAGVTQTPRYLIKTRGQQVTLSCSPISGHRSVSWYQQTPGQGLQFLFEYFSETQRNKGNFPGRFSGRQFSNSRSEMNVSTLELGDSALYLCASSTHRQGGESPLHFGNGTRLTVT.

The chain recombines TRBV6-6 with TRBJ1-5, with no clear D. CDR3 length: 14 residues. The V and J ends lost 7 bases and 4 bases respectively, with 14 bases between them. Germline CDR1 reads MNHNY; CDR2 reads SVGAGI (reference sequence). The CDR3 nucleotides read TGTGCCAGCAAGCGAGGGCTACTTAATCAGCCCCAGCATTTT. Translated, it gives CASKRGLLNQPQHF.

This clone was recorded only once. V is TRBV9 and J is TRBJ1-1; D gene unclear. V lost 0 bases to trimming and J lost 1 base, with 10 bases between them. There are 15 residues in the CDR3. Per the germline V gene, CDR1 is SGDLS and CDR2 is YYNGEE. The CDR3 is CASSVGGRTNTEAFF. The CDR3 DNA reads TGTGCCAGCAGCGTAGGTGGGAGGACGAACACTGAAGCTTTCTTT.

The V call is TRBV10-3, the J call TRBJ1-4; 8 nucleotides line up with TRBD1. The CDR3 is made up of 14 amino acids. V shed 5 bases and J 6 bases; nucleotides not matched to a gene: 5. Germline values: CDR1 ENHRY, CDR2 SYGVKD. The CDR3 loop reads CAISPGQGHEKLFF. The DNA for the CDR3 is TGTGCCATCAGTCCAGGACAGGGACATGAAAAACTGTTTTTT.

The chain is built from TRBV11-2 and TRBJ2-1; 7 positions match TRBD2. V shed 1 base, J shed 3 bases, and the junction held 3 bases outside the gene matches. The CDR3 loop spans 15 amino acids. Per germline, CDR1 SGHAT and CDR2 FQNNGV. The CDR3 DNA is TGTGCCAGCAGCTTAGGTGCGGGGGACTACAATGAGCAGTTCTTC. As protein: CASSLGAGDYNEQFF.

The chain recombines TRBV27 with TRBJ2-2; perhaps TRBD2 as D (6 bases). CDR1 MNHEY and CDR2 SMNVEV come from the germline V gene (reference sequence). The CDR3 is 15 residues long. V lost 7 bases and J 6 bases, leaving 18 bases between the germline ends. The DNA of the CDR3 is TGTGCCAGCACCCCAGGGACGGGGGTCCCCGGGGAGCTGTTTTTT. This gives the protein CASTPGTGVPGELFF.

The V and J genes are TRBV18 and TRBJ1-1; D gene unclear. The germline V gene encodes CDR1 KGHSH and CDR2 LQKENI. The CDR3 length is 13 residues. V was pared by 3 bases and J by 5 bases, with 10 bases between. The CDR3 coding sequence is TGTGCCAGCTCACCTGTGGGCGGGACTGAAGCTTTCTTT. As protein: CASSPVGGTEAFF.

This chain links TRBV7-9 with TRBJ1-4; 7 nucleotides line up with TRBD1. The CDR3 sequence is 15 residues long. The V gene's germline CDR1 is SEHNR and CDR2 FQNEAQ (reference sequence). Trimming cost V 0 bases and J 4 bases; bases outside gene matches: 2. CDR3: CASSLARDSNEKLFF. CDR3 bases: TGTGCCAGCAGCTTAGCCAGGGACAGTAATGAAAAACTGTTTTTT. Supplemented by reference TRBV7-9 and TRBJ1-4, the full variable domain reads DTGVSQNPRHKITKRGQNVTFRCDPISEHNRLYWYRQTLGQGPEFLTYFQNEAQLEKSRLLSDRFSAERPKGSFSTLEIQRTEQGDSAMYLCASSLARDSNEKLFFGSGTQLSVL.

The chain couples TRBV9 to TRBJ1-3; 8 nucleotides agree with TRBD1. V dropped 4 bases and J dropped 0; count of bases not matched to a gene: 3. The CDR3 has 15 residues. Germline assignment: CDR1 SGDLS and CDR2 YYNGEE. This CDR3 reads CASSPGTGSGNTIYF. CDR3 DNA sequence: TGTGCCAGCAGCCCAGGGACAGGCTCTGGAAACACCATATATTTT.

This clone was observed a single time. The chain combines TRBV6-6 with TRBJ2-7, with D perhaps matching TRBD1 (5 bases). The germline V gene has CDR1 MNHNY and CDR2 SVGAGI (reference sequence). The CDR3 is made up of 16 amino acids. Trimming cost V 8 bases and J 6 bases, with 26 bases left between them. In DNA form, the CDR3 reads TGTGCCAGCGGAAGACCCCAGGGCCACGGTGGAGTCGAGCAGTACTTC. It specifies CASGRPQGHGGVEQYF.

The rearrangement uses TRBV10-2 and TRBJ2-3; D might be TRBD2 (6 bases). This CDR3 is 17 amino acids long. CDR1 and CDR2 from the germline V gene are WSHSY and SAAADI. The V end lost 2 bases, the J end lost 0 bases, and 15 bases lay between the germline ends. The CDR3 here is CASSEGLAVTSTDTQYF. The DNA of the CDR3 is TGCGCCAGCAGTGAGGGGTTAGCGGTAACTAGCACAGATACGCAGTATTTT.

There are a few counts of this clone. The V call is TRBV4-3, the J call TRBJ2-7; 10 nucleotides match TRBD1. V gave up 1 base and J gave up 7 bases; unmatched junction bases: 16. The germline gives CDR1 LGHNA, CDR2 YSLEER. The CDR3 extends over 18 amino acids. CDR3 DNA: TGCGCCAGCAGCCAAGTCACCGGGACAGGGGTCGGGAGTGGGGAGCAGTACTTC. This gives the protein CASSQVTGTGVGSGEQYF.